This T cell receptor beta chain was captured by sequencing in a study of T cells in Graves' hyperthyroidism and ophthalmopathy. Study context: The initial diagnosis was the point when peripheral blood was collected, ahead of any treatment.

Whole-study findings and limits: From stable hyperthyroidism, ophthalmopathy was separated by a 13 V-J model.

From germline, CDR1 is MNHNS and CDR2 SASEGT. The CDR3 runs 13 residues. V trimming: 7 bases; J trimming: 6 bases; junction bases outside the gene matches: 5. For this clonotype: No antigen is known for it.

Amplification yielded TCR beta CDR3 regions, with RNA transcripts as the source. During a first-round RT-PCR of the TCR CDR3, the HTBI primer set was used. TCRdb recomputed calls from the multiplex PCR reads with MiXCR, one row per CDR3 protein. The top ten clones hold roughly 5.5% of a sample with roughly 580,000 distinct CDR3 sequences, more than 11% of them seen once. The clonotype originates from a woman younger than 45 with Graves' hyperthyroidism that later progressed to Graves' ophthalmopathy. Input material: blood. This chain joins TRBV6-1 and TRBJ2-2; 7 bases map to TRBD1. The CDR3 DNA reads as TGTGCCAGCATTCACCAGGGGGCCGGGGAGCTGTTTTTT. Translation gives CASIHQGAGELFF.